This T cell receptor beta chain was observed in a study of blood T cells in healthy people across ages (dated by TCRdb to between 2015 and 2016). For context, the study as a whole: Template switching captured roughly one uniquely barcoded TCR beta cDNA molecule per two T cells in model experiments. Using the same blood draw, the study looked at two additional independent replicas of 1 million unique cDNA reads for two donors, one aged 18 to 29 and the other aged 80 or older. Donors were grouped into four age groups: young (average approximately 15 years), middle-aged (39), aged (around 60) and long-lived (over 80). Age-related changes in TCR beta repertoire diversity were measured in the study by deep sequencing normalized with unique cDNA molecular identifiers.

The protocol used for the library was 5' RACE. Data came from an Illumina HiSeq 2500. The second PCR ran for roughly 7 to 12 cycles and used a J-beta primer mix along with a sample-barcoded 5' primer. A template-switch 5' adaptor carrying 12 random nucleotides introduced a unique molecular identifier onto each TCR beta cDNA molecule. Each sample yielded at least 2.5 million CDR3-containing paired-end reads. First-strand cDNA was synthesized from all RNA with the Mint cDNA synthesis kit, primed by a TRBC-specific oligonucleotide. After uracil-DNA glycosylase treatment, a first 18-cycle PCR used universal primers M1SS and BC2_uni_R on all cDNA. For the original study's pipeline: For normalization, 1 million high-quality reads, each with a distinct molecular identifier, were randomly selected from each sample. Reads sharing molecular identifiers were discarded rather than binned into consensus sequences. MiTCR, run with a Q25 quality threshold and the strictest error-elimination algorithm, handled CDR3 identification, clonotype clustering and error correction. A nonparametric unseen species model with Euler transformation was used to estimate lower-bound total TCR beta diversity. TCRdb reprocessed the public reads (quality trimming at Q25 with fastp, clone calling with MiXCR) and kept in-frame beta chains. When rows share a CDR3 protein, they turn into one entry using the most common DNA and genes. None of the V and J calls come from the authors' own analysis; TCRdb made them. The sample table records hundreds of thousands of distinct CDR3 sequences; roughly 24% of these occur just once. About 3% of the sample is in the top ten clones.

The donors were under 40 Caucasian individuals from Russia, aged 6 to 90 years, who were systemically healthy. Around 9.8 milliliters of peripheral blood were collected from each donor into EDTA-treated Vacutainer tubes. Ficoll-Paque density-gradient centrifugation was used to isolate PBMCs, with at least 7 million obtained per sample. Total RNA, at least 6 micrograms per sample, was extracted from PBMCs with Trizol reagent. For every donor, an aliquot of PBMCs went through flow cytometry to measure the percentages of naive CD45RAhigh/CD27high T cells. Of note for this clonotype: What antigen it recognizes has not been identified. One base away there is no much larger clone; base qualities are not given.

The study at large found these results: Compared with the aged group, more naive CD4+ T cells, fewer expanded clones and increased TCR diversity were shown by the long-lived group, suggesting age selection. As age increased, observed TCR beta diversity per million T cells dropped in a roughly linear way, and a significant reduction was already evident by age approximately 40. Donor CMV infection status was unknown, potentially confounding age-related changes in expanded clonotypes. Estimates of total diversity from one million sequenced T cells were regarded as lower bounds and underestimates. Conclusive comparison of naive and antigen-experienced compartments was prevented by the profiling of bulk unsorted PBMCs. There was a strong correlation between observed TCR beta diversity and the percentage of naive T cells measured by flow cytometry.

The same specimen was also included in a second study, on T cells of mothers and their children. As noted in the second study: Nine systemically healthy Caucasian individuals, comprising three mothers and their six children, were included as donors. cDNA synthesis used all of the extracted RNA, with around 1.4 ug of RNA in each 15 ul reaction. Sample barcodes and 2-4 random nucleotides were added via the M1S primer in the second PCR. Over 8 million TCR beta CDR3 reads came from each mother, compared with about 3 million reads from each child. In both related and unrelated pairs, thymic selection shapes the output of TCR recombination in a similar way, with inherited differences having only a minor effect. Normalized repertoire overlap was always slightly but never significantly higher in related than unrelated mother-child pairs. No persistent microchimeric T cell clones were found, with a detection sensitivity of around 100 clones per million clonotypes. Deep NGS was used in the study to compare the TCR beta repertoires of mothers and children and to look for features that separate related mother-child pairs from unrelated individuals. The mean age was roughly 44 +/- 4 years for the mothers and 11 +/- 4 years for the children. Libraries were sequenced on Illumina HiSeq 2000 with 100+100 nt paired-end reads after adapter ligation with NEBNext reagents. To prevent cross-contamination, the mother and child libraries were prepared one month apart and sequenced in separate runs. Between about 500,000 and 2,300,000 distinct TCR beta clonotypes were identified per donor. Naive TCR beta clonotypes were estimated from low-frequency clonotypes matched to each donor's FACS-determined naive share, without sorting.

The TCR comes from a boy younger than 18 in good health. Material for sequencing was blood.

The nucleotide sequence is TGTGCCAGCAGCTTGGTTGGGGGAAACCAAGAGACCCAGTACTTC. This gives the protein CASSLVGGNQETQYF. The sequence joins TRBV5-4 to TRBJ2-5, with the D gene possibly TRBD1 or TRBD2, each one fitting 5 bases. The germline V gene (reference sequence) gives CDR1 as SGHNT and CDR2 as YYREEE. Trimming takes 0 bases from V and 0 bases from J, and the germline ends sit 9 bases apart. There are 15 amino acids in the CDR3, from cysteine to phenylalanine inclusive. The retained sequence is limited to the CDR3, 45 bases, with the frame set at the first base.